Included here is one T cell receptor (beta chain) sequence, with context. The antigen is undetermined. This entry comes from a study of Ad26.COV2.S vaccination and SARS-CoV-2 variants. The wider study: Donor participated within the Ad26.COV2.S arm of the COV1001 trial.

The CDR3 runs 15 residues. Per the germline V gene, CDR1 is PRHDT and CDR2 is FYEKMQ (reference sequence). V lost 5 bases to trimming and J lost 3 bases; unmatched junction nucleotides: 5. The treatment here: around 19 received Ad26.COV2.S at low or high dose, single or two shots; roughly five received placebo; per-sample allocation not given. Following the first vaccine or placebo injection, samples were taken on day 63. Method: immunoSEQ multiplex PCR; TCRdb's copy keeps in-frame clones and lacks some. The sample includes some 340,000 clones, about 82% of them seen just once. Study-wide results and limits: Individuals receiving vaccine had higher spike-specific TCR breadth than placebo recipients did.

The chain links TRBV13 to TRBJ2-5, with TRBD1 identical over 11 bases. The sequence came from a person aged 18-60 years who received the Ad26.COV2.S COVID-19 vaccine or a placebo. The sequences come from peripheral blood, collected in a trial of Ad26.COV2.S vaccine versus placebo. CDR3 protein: CASSARDRGKETQYF. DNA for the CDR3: TGTGCCAGCAGCGCCCGGGACAGGGGGAAAGAGACCCAGTACTTC.